This entry is about one T cell receptor (beta chain). The sample belongs to a study of blood T cell repertoires in COVID-19. Across the whole study: Acute and convalescent COVID-19 samples came from the United States, Italy and Spain. T cells, B-cell-depleted T cells, or PBMCs supplied cDNA or gDNA.

Study processing details: The assay estimated nucleated cells by amplifying reference gene primers. Profiled with immunoSEQ multiplex PCR; TCRdb holds only in-frame clones, not every one. For V, J and clone size, that table is used; D and trimming come from the DNA. The top ten clones hold under 9% of a sample with under 300,000 clones, around nine tenths of them seen once. The CDR3 is 15 amino acids. The ends lost 0 bases at V and 7 bases at J; junction bases unmatched: 8. The germline V gene has CDR1 LGHNA and CDR2 YNFKEQ. V gene TRBV4-2 combines with J gene TRBJ1-1; 7 bases fit TRBD1. This receptor was taken from a woman aged 70-85 years with active or convalescent COVID-19. Source material: peripheral blood. The CDR3 region has the DNA TGTGCCAGCAGCCAAGAACAGACAGGGCTATTTGAAGCTTTCTTT. Protein sequence: CASSQEQTGLFEAFF.